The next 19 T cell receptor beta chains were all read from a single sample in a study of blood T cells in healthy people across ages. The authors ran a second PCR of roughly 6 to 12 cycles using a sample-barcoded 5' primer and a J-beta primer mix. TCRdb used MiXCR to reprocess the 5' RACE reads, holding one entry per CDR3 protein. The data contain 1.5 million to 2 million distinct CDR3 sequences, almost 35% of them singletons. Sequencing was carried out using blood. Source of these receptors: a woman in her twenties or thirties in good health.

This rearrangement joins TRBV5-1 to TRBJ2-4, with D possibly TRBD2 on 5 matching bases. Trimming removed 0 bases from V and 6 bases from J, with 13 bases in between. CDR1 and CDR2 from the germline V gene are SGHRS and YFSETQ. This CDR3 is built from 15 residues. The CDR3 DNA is TGCGCCAGCAGCTTGGTAGTTCGGGAAACAAACATTCAGTACTTC. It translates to CASSLVVRETNIQYF. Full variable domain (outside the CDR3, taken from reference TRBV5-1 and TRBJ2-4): KAGVTQTPRYLIKTRGQQVTLSCSPISGHRSVSWYQQTPGQGLQFLFEYFSETQRNKGNFPGRFSGRQFSNSRSEMNVSTLELGDSALYLCASSLVVRETNIQYFGAGTRLSVL.

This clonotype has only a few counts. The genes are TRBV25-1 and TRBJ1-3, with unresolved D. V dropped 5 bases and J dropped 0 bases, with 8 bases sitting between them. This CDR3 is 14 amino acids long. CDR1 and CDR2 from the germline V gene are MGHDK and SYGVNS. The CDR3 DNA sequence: TGTGCCAGCAGTCCCGTAAGCTCTGGAAACACCATATATTTT. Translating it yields CASSPVSSGNTIYF.

CDR3 nucleotides: TGTGCCAGCAGCCTCCCGACTAGCGCCATTACCTACGAGCAGTACTTC. Protein product: CASSLPTSAITYEQYF. This chain uses TRBV21-1 with TRBJ2-7; TRBD2 is the table's D call, not checked against the DNA. TRBV21-1 is tagged as a pseudogene. This CDR3 comprises 16 residues.

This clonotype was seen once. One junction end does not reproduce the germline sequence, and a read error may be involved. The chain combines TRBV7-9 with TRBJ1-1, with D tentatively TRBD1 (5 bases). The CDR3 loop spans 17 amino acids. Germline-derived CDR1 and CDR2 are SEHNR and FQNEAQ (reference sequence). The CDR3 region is CVSSLRGRSSPNTEAFF. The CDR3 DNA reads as TGTGTCAGCAGCTTGAGGGGCAGGTCATCGCCGAACACTGAAGCTTTCTTT.

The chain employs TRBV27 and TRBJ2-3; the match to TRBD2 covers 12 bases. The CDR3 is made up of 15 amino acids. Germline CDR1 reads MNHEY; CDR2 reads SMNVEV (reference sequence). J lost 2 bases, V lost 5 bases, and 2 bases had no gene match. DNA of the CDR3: TGTGCCAGCAGTCGGACTAGCGGGATCACAGATACGCAGTATTTT. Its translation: CASSRTSGITDTQYF.

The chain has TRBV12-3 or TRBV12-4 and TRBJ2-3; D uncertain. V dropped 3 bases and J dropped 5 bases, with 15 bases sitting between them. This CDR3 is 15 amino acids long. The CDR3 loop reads CASSFGKVMRDTQYF. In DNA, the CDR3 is TGTGCCAGCAGTTTTGGGAAAGTCATGCGAGATACGCAGTATTTT.

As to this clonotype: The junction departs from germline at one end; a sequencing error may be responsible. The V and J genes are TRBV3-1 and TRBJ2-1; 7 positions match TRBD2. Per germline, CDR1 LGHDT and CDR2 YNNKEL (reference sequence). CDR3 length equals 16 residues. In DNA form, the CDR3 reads TGTGCCTGCAGCCAAAGTCAAGCGGGACCCTTGGGTGAGCAGTTCTTC. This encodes CACSQSQAGPLGEQFF.

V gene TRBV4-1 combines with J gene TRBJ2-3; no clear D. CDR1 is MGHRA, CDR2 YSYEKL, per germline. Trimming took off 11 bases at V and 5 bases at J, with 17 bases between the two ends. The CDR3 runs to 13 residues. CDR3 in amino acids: CAERGWEIDTQYF. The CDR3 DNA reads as TGCGCCGAGAGAGGTTGGGAAATAGATACGCAGTATTTT.

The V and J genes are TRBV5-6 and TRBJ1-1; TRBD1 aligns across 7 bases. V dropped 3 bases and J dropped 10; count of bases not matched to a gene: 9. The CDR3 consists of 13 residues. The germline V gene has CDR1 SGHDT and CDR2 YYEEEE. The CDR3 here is CASSSGTEFRAFF. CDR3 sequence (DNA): TGTGCCAGCAGCTCCGGGACAGAATTTAGAGCTTTCTTT.

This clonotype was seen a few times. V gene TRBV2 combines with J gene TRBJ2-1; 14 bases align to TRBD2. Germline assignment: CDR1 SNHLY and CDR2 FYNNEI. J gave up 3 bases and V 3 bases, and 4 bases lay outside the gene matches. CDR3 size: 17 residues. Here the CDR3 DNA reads TGTGCCAGCAGTGATATAGGGACTAGCGGGAGCTACAATGAGCAGTTCTTC. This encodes CASSDIGTSGSYNEQFF.

CDR3 in amino acids: CASSSGSSKGGYTF. DNA for the CDR3: TGCGCCAGCAGCTCCGGGTCTTCGAAGGGTGGCTACACCTTC. The genes are TRBV5-1 and TRBJ1-2, with D unresolved. The CDR3 totals 14 residues. CDR1 and CDR2 from the germline V gene are SGHRS and YFSETQ. Deletions cut 3 bases from V and 7 bases from J, with 16 bases between.

The CDR3 protein is CAWSENRNTGELFF. The CDR3, as DNA: TGTGCCTGGAGTGAGAATAGGAACACCGGGGAGCTGTTTTTT. The gene calls are TRBV30 and TRBJ2-2; D unresolved. Germline-derived CDR1 and CDR2 are GTSNPN and SVGIG (reference sequence). This CDR3 region has 14 residues. V shed 1 base and J shed 1 base, with 7 bases lying between them.

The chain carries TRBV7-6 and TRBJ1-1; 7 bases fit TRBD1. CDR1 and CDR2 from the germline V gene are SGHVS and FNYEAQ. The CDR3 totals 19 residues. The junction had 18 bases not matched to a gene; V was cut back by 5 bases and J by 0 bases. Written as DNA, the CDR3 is TGTGCCAGCAGCCCAAGCTGGGACAGAGAATCCGGTATGAACACTGAAGCTTTCTTT. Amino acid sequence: CASSPSWDRESGMNTEAFF.

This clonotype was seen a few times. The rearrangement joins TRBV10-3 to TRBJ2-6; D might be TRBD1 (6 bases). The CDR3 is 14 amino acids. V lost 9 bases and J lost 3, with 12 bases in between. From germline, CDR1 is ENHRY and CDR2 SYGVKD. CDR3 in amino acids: CAMGPGVGANVLTF. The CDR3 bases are TGTGCCATGGGTCCAGGGGTTGGGGCCAACGTCCTGACTTTC.

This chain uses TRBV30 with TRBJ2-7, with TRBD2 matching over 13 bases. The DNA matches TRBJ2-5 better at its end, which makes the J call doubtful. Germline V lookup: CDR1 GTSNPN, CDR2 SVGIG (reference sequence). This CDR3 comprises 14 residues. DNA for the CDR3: TGTGCCCAAACTAGCGGGGGGGCCGCAGAGACCCAGTACTTC. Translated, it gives CAQTSGGAAETQYF.

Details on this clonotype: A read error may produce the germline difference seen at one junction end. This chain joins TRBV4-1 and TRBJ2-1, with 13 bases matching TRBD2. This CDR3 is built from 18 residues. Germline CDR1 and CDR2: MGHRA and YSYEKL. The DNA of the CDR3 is TGCGCCAGCAGCTTTGGACTAGCGGGGGCCTATCTTTACAATGAGCGGTTCTTC. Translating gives CASSFGLAGAYLYNERFF.

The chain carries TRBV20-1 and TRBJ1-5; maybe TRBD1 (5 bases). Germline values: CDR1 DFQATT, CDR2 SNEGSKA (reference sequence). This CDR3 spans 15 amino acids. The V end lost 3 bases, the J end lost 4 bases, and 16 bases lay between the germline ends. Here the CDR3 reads CSASPMGRLNQPQHF. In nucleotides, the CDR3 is TGCAGTGCTAGTCCTATGGGACGGTTAAATCAGCCCCAGCATTTT.

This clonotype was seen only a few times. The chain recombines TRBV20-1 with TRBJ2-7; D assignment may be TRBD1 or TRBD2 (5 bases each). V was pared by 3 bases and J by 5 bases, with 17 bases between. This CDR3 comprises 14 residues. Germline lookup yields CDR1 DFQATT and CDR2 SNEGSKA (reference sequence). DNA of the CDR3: TGCAGTGCTAGGGTACTAGGGGTGGGCGACGAGCAGTACTTC. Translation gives CSARVLGVGDEQYF.

The CDR3 protein is CASSVEGQGDCTF. The CDR3 DNA is TGTGCCAGCAGTGTGGAGGGGCAGGGGGACTGCACCTTC. The rearrangement links TRBV2 to TRBJ1-2, with TRBD1 identical over 7 bases. There are 13 residues in the CDR3. Germline V gene data show CDR1 as SNHLY and CDR2 as FYNNEI. V gave up 4 bases and J gave up 13 bases; unmatched junction bases: 12.